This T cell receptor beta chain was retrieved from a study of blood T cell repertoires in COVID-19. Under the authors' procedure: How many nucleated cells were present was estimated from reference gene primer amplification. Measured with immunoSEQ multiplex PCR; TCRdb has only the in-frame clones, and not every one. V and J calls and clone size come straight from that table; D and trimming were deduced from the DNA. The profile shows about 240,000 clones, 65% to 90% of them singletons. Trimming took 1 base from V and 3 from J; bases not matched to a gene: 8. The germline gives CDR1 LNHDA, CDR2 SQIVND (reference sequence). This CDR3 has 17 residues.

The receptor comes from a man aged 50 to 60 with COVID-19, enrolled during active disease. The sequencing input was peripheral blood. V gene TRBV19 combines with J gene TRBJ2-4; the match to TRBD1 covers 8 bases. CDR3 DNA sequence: TGTGCCAGTAGTATAGGCCGACAGGGGCGCTACAAAAACATTCAGTACTTC. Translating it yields CASSIGRQGRYKNIQYF.